Below, one TCR beta chain is given with its context. CDR3 length: 17 residues. Trimming took 2 bases from V and 2 from J; bases not matched to a gene: 7. Germline V gene data show CDR1 as SGHRS and CDR2 as YFSETQ. This sample is drawn from a study of cytomegalovirus exposure and HLA in healthy donors. The study ran its PCR with 60 Vbeta and 13 Jbeta primers. Sequenced by immunoSEQ multiplex PCR; TCRdb stores in-frame clones only, minus some. The sample shows 150,000 to 200,000 clones, approximately 84% of them seen only once. The source is a middle-aged man in good health and CMV-seropositive. Sequencing input: PBMCs. This sequence joins TRBV5-1 and TRBJ2-3, with 11 bases identical to TRBD2. CDR3 sequence: CASSFLTSGTYTDTQYF. CDR3 sequence (DNA): TGCGCCAGCAGCTTTCTGACTAGCGGGACTTACACAGATACGCAGTATTTT.